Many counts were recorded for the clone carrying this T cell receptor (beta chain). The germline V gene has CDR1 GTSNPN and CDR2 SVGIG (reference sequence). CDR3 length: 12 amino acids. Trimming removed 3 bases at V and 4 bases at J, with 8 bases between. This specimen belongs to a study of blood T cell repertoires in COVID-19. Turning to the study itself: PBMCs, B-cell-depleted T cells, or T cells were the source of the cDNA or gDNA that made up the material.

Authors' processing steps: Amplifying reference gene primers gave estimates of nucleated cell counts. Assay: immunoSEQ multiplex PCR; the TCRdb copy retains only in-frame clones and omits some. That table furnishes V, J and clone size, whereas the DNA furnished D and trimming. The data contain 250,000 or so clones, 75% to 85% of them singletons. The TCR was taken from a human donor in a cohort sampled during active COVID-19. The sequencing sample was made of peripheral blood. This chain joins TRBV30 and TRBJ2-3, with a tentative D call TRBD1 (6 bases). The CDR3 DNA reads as TGTGCCTGGAGAGGGGGATCAGATACGCAGTATTTT. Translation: CAWRGGSDTQYF.